This T cell receptor beta chain was identified during a study of T cells in Graves' hyperthyroidism and ophthalmopathy. Amplification yielded TCR beta CDR3 regions, with RNA transcripts as the source. Using the HTBI primer set, a first-round RT-PCR was run on the TCR CDR3. TCRdb re-analysed the multiplex PCR reads in MiXCR, keeping a single row per CDR3 protein. Seen here are 800,000 or so distinct CDR3 sequences, about 38% observed once, and the top ten hold roughly 8.3%. The CDR3 runs to 18 residues. The V end lost 4 bases, the J end lost 9 bases, and 31 bases lay between the germline ends. Specimen: blood. The source of this sequence is a man younger than 35 with Graves' hyperthyroidism. J is TRBJ2-7 and V is TRBV12-3 or TRBV12-4, with D tentatively TRBD2 (6 bases). The CDR3 nucleotides are TGTGCCAGCAGTTCCTCGGGACTGGGACTTCCCCGACAAGAAGGGCAGTACTTC. It codes for CASSSSGLGLPRQEGQYF.